Sequencing of this TCR beta chain was carried out in a study of blood T cell repertoires in COVID-19. Using immunoSEQ multiplex PCR, the repertoire was profiled, and TCRdb retains in-frame clones only, with some absent. Here the sample spans some 170,000 clones, 85% being singletons. Two negative PCRs, clearance, or symptom resolution characterized the recovered Cohort 3 donors. The CDR3 loop spans 15 amino acids. V dropped 2 bases and J dropped 4; count of bases not matched to a gene: 5. Per germline, CDR1 SGDLS and CDR2 YYNGEE. Input material: PBMCs or T cells enriched from blood (not recorded which). The V gene is TRBV9, the J gene TRBJ1-5, with 8 bases aligning to TRBD1. The clonotype originates from a middle-aged man who had recovered from COVID-19. CDR3 region: CASSVGTGPNQPQHF. CDR3 DNA sequence: TGTGCCAGCAGCGTCGGGACAGGACCAAATCAGCCCCAGCATTTT.